Shown below are 27 T cell receptor beta chains from a single sample sequenced in a study of CD8 T cells in Susac syndrome. Random hexamers served to reverse transcribe about 0.45 to 1 ug RNA. TCRdb re-analysed the immunoSEQ multiplex PCR reads in MiXCR, keeping a single row per CDR3 protein. The sample carries about 210,000 distinct CDR3 sequences, 94% recorded once. The sequenced material came from CD4+ T cells from PBMCs. The receptors here all came from a human donor with Susac syndrome.

The chain employs TRBV28 and TRBJ1-6; D not certain. Trimming took 1 base from V and 7 from J, leaving 11 bases between them. The CDR3 loop spans 15 amino acids. Germline values: CDR1 MDHEN, CDR2 SYDVKM. The CDR3 here is CASSLSPLWNSPLHF. Here the CDR3 DNA reads TGTGCCAGCAGTTTATCCCCACTATGGAATTCACCCCTCCACTTT.

The V call is TRBV20-1, the J call TRBJ1-2; a possible D gene is TRBD1 (6 bases). Trimming took off 5 bases at V and 3 bases at J, with 19 bases between the two ends. Germline V CDR1 and CDR2: DFQATT, SNEGSKA (reference sequence). This CDR3 is 15 amino acids long. The CDR3 bases are TGCAGTGCTCAGGTCCCAGGGGATGGGGACTATGGCTACACCTTC. It is translated as CSAQVPGDGDYGYTF.

This rearrangement joins TRBV6-2 or TRBV6-3 to TRBJ1-5, with a weak D call TRBD1 (5 bases). Germline V CDR1 and CDR2: MNHEY, SVGEGT. CDR3 length equals 13 residues. V was clipped by 5 bases and J by 5 bases, with 10 bases between them. CDR3 protein: CASSGGSDQPQHF. The CDR3 bases are TGTGCCAGCAGTGGGGGGTCGGATCAGCCCCAGCATTTT.

The gene calls are TRBV29-1 and TRBJ1-5; D is ambiguous. This CDR3 spans 12 amino acids. The V and J ends lost 4 bases and 3 bases respectively, with 7 bases between them. In germline, CDR1 is SQVTM, CDR2 ANQGSEA. The CDR3 coding sequence is TGCAGCGTTGTTCAATCCAATCAGCCCCAGCATTTT. As protein: CSVVQSNQPQHF.

The rearrangement joins TRBV5-1 to TRBJ2-5, with 7 bases identical to TRBD2. Germline CDR1 is SGHRS and CDR2 is YFSETQ. J was trimmed by 9 bases and V by 5 bases; bases with no gene match: 10. This CDR3 is built from 13 residues. CDR3 sequence: CASSPGSGEPQYF. The CDR3 DNA reads TGCGCCAGCAGTCCGGGCAGCGGGGAGCCCCAGTACTTC.

The rearrangement uses TRBV5-6 and TRBJ1-1; 9 bases match TRBD1. J lost 4 bases, V lost 4 bases, and 8 bases had no gene match. The CDR3 covers 15 residues. Per germline, CDR1 SGHDT and CDR2 YYEEEE. As DNA, the CDR3 is TGTGCCAGCAGCGGTGTAGGGACAGGGTTCACTGAAGCTTTCTTT. Translating it yields CASSGVGTGFTEAFF.

The chain joins TRBV29-1 to TRBJ2-5, with D unresolved. The V gene lost 2 bases and the J gene lost 1 base, with 5 bases spanning the gap. Germline lookup yields CDR1 SQVTM and CDR2 ANQGSEA. The CDR3 sequence is 12 residues long. The CDR3 loop is CSVEQIQETQYF. Here the CDR3 DNA reads TGCAGCGTTGAACAGATCCAAGAGACCCAGTACTTC.

This chain links TRBV5-1 with TRBJ2-5; unclear D gene. Trimming shortened V by 6 bases and J by 0 bases, and 12 bases separated the two germline ends. The CDR3 is 14 amino acids. The germline V gene has CDR1 SGHRS and CDR2 YFSETQ. The CDR3 nucleotides are TGCGCCAGCACCAAAGACGGGTACCAAGAGACCCAGTACTTC. Translated, it gives CASTKDGYQETQYF.

The genes are TRBV5-6 and TRBJ2-5; 7 nucleotides line up with TRBD1. The CDR3 is made up of 15 amino acids. Germline CDR1 and CDR2: SGHDT and YYEEEE. V lost 3 bases, J lost 5 bases, and 10 bases stayed unmatched. The DNA for the CDR3 is TGTGCCAGCAGCTCCCGACAGGGACGGTGGGAGACCCAGTACTTC. Translating it yields CASSSRQGRWETQYF.

This rearrangement joins TRBV19 to TRBJ1-4; possible D gene TRBD1, 5 bases. The germline V gene has CDR1 LNHDA and CDR2 SQIVND (reference sequence). The CDR3 totals 15 residues. Trimming took off 7 bases at V and 6 bases at J, with 18 bases between the two ends. CDR3 sequence: CASTRGRGGDEKLFF. The CDR3 DNA sequence: TGTGCCAGTACCCGCGGTCGGGGGGGAGATGAAAAACTGTTTTTT.

V and J are TRBV9 and TRBJ2-7; D is perhaps TRBD1 (5 bases). From germline, CDR1 is SGDLS and CDR2 YYNGEE. Trimming cost V 1 base and J 7 bases, with 6 bases left between them. The CDR3 covers 11 residues. CDR3 region: CASSVRGEQYF. The CDR3 DNA reads TGTGCCAGCAGCGTAAGGGGTGAGCAGTACTTC. Full variable domain (outside the CDR3, taken from reference TRBV9 and TRBJ2-7): DSGVTQTPKHLITATGQRVTLRCSPRSGDLSVYWYQQSLDQGLQFLIQYYNGEERAKGNILERFSAQQFPDLHSELNLSSLELGDSALYFCASSVRGEQYFGPGTRLTVT.

The V gene is TRBV6-2 or TRBV6-3, the J gene TRBJ1-1, with D possibly being TRBD1 (5 bases). The CDR3 extends over 16 amino acids. The germline CDR1 and CDR2 sequences are MNHEY and SVGEGT. Trimming took 7 bases from V and 6 from J, leaving 24 bases between them. The CDR3, as DNA: TGTGCCAGCACGACCGACCGGGACGCTGAGGAGGCTGAAGCTTTCTTT. Translated: CASTTDRDAEEAEAFF.

This chain links TRBV20-1 with TRBJ1-4; D ambiguous. The CDR3 consists of 10 residues. V lost 6 bases, J lost 6 bases, and 5 bases lay in between. The germline V gene encodes CDR1 DFQATT and CDR2 SNEGSKA (reference sequence). CDR3: CSAGYEKLFF. Written as DNA, the CDR3 is TGCAGTGCGGGTTATGAAAAACTGTTTTTT.

The chain uses TRBV30 and TRBJ1-2, with D possibly TRBD1 on 5 matching bases. The CDR3 runs 11 residues. Germline assignment: CDR1 GTSNPN and CDR2 SVGIG (reference sequence). Deletions cut 8 bases from V and 8 bases from J, with 15 bases between. CDR3 sequence (DNA): TGTGCCAGGATGGGTACAGGCGGCTACACCTTC. This sequence encodes CARMGTGGYTF.

The gene calls are TRBV15 and TRBJ2-3; no clear D. Germline values: CDR1 LNHNV, CDR2 YYDKDF (reference sequence). Trimming stripped 0 bases from V and 4 bases from J, with 11 bases between. The CDR3 sequence is 15 residues long. Here the CDR3 DNA reads TGTGCCACCAGCAGAGATTTGGCGTCAGCAGATACGCAGTATTTT. It codes for CATSRDLASADTQYF.

The chain carries TRBV6-5 and TRBJ1-4; D not resolved. V lost 8 bases to trimming and J lost 10 bases, with 11 bases between them. The CDR3 runs 11 residues. Germline values: CDR1 MNHEY, CDR2 SVGAGI. The CDR3 spells CASRETLKLFF. Written as DNA, the CDR3 is TGTGCCAGCCGGGAAACCCTAAAACTGTTTTTT.

The genes are TRBV19 and TRBJ1-5, with D unresolved. The ends were cut back, 9 bases at V and 3 bases at J, with 24 bases in the middle. The CDR3 sequence is 17 residues long. Germline CDR1 is LNHDA and CDR2 is SQIVND (reference sequence). As DNA, the CDR3 is TGTGCCAGCCCCAAAGGGAGGACCCGGCCGGCCAATCAGCCCCAGCATTTT. As protein: CASPKGRTRPANQPQHF.

CDR3 residues: CSAVSLRPEAFF. CDR3 DNA sequence: TGCAGTGCCGTATCCCTTCGGCCTGAAGCTTTCTTT. This rearrangement joins TRBV20-1 to TRBJ1-1; D gene ambiguous. This CDR3 spans 12 amino acids. Looked up from germline, CDR1 is DFQATT and CDR2 is SNEGSKA (reference sequence). Trimming took 6 bases from V and 6 from J, leaving 14 bases between them.

The CDR3 region has the DNA TGTGCCAGCAGCGTAGGGGTGCAGGGGTGGACTGAAGCTTTCTTT. Translation gives CASSVGVQGWTEAFF. This chain joins TRBV9 and TRBJ1-1; D might be TRBD1 (6 bases). This CDR3 region has 15 residues. The V end was cut by 0 bases, the J end by 5 bases, with 14 bases between. Germline CDR1 SGDLS, CDR2 YYNGEE.

The V call is TRBV6-6, the J call TRBJ1-5; D is unclear. Per the germline V gene, CDR1 is MNHNY and CDR2 is SVGAGI (reference sequence). CDR3 length: 15 amino acids. Trimming cost V 1 base and J 6 bases, with 13 bases left between them. The DNA of the CDR3 is TGTGCCAGCAGTTACTGGAGGCAGGCTAGTCAGCCCCAGCATTTT. Protein sequence: CASSYWRQASQPQHF.

The rearrangement joins TRBV4-3 to TRBJ1-2; D is unclear. Germline CDR1 reads LGHNA; CDR2 reads YSLEER. The CDR3 is 13 residues long. V lost 1 base to trimming and J lost 8 bases, with 11 bases between them. The CDR3 loop reads CASSQGNTGGYTF. As DNA, the CDR3 is TGCGCCAGCAGCCAAGGAAATACGGGGGGCTACACCTTC.

This rearrangement joins TRBV20-1 to TRBJ1-2; 7 bases match TRBD1. Germline V gene sequence: CDR1 DFQATT, CDR2 SNEGSKA (reference sequence). The V segment lost 2 bases and the J segment 5 bases; nucleotides outside the gene matches: 14. The CDR3 sequence is 16 residues long. The CDR3 DNA sequence: TGCAGTGCTAGACGTGGACAGGTGGGCATGGGGTATGGCTACACCTTC. Its translation: CSARRGQVGMGYGYTF.

This sequence joins TRBV6-5 and TRBJ2-7, with D possibly being TRBD1 (5 bases). The CDR3 covers 13 residues. Trimming took 7 bases from V and 1 from J, leaving 11 bases between them. Germline CDR1 and CDR2: MNHEY and SVGAGI. Here the CDR3 DNA reads TGTGCCAGCACCCCCGACAGTTCCTACGAGCAGTACTTC. Its protein product is CASTPDSSYEQYF.

The chain couples TRBV20-1 to TRBJ2-5, with D possibly being TRBD2 (5 bases). Trimming left V 4 bases short and J 5 bases short, with 5 bases between. The CDR3 sequence is 10 residues long. Germline V gene sequence: CDR1 DFQATT, CDR2 SNEGSKA (reference sequence). The CDR3 reads CSATGETQYF. The DNA for the CDR3 is TGCAGTGCTACGGGGGAGACCCAGTACTTC.

The chain employs TRBV20-1 and TRBJ1-5; 9 bases agree with TRBD1. The CDR3 consists of 15 residues. CDR1 DFQATT and CDR2 SNEGSKA come from the germline V gene (reference sequence). V shed 4 bases, J shed 7 bases, and the junction held 11 bases outside the gene matches. CDR3 bases: TGCAGTGCTACACCGGGACAGGGACACCGGCAGCCCCAGCATTTT. The encoded protein is CSATPGQGHRQPQHF.

The chain combines TRBV7-2 with TRBJ1-1; tentative D call: TRBD1 (5 bases). CDR3 length: 15 residues. Trimming cost V 5 bases and J 1 base, with 14 bases left between them. CDR1 and CDR2 (germline): SGHTA, FQGNSA. Here the CDR3 reads CASSVGRGANTEAFF. The CDR3 DNA follows: TGTGCCAGCAGCGTCGGGAGGGGCGCGAACACTGAAGCTTTCTTT.

This clonotype was observed once. This chain joins TRBV6-6 and TRBJ1-2; 11 nucleotides agree with TRBD1. Germline loops: CDR1 MNHNY, CDR2 SVGAGI (reference sequence). V was pared by 0 bases and J by 8 bases, with 5 bases of the junction left unmatched. The CDR3 totals 15 residues. DNA of the CDR3: TGTGCCAGCAGTTACTCGACTGGACAGGGGGCCGGCTACACCTTC. Amino acid sequence: CASSYSTGQGAGYTF.